This T cell receptor beta chain was found in a study of T cells in Graves' hyperthyroidism and ophthalmopathy. Study-level findings and limits: Researchers found most expanded thyroid clonotypes above 0.001 in blood as well.

Graves' hyperthyroidism is called stable when ophthalmopathy does not progress within 18 months. Each 10 ml fresh peripheral blood draw supplied the PBMCs. The CDR3 runs to 14 residues. Germline CDR1 reads MNHNS; CDR2 reads SASEGT. Trimming stripped 6 bases from V and 0 bases from J, with 8 bases between. This clonotype came up many times. The antigen is not known. Amplified TCR beta CDR3 regions came from RNA transcripts. The TCR CDR3 was amplified in a first-round RT-PCR using the HTBI primer set. TCRdb reprocessed the multiplex PCR reads with MiXCR, giving one entry per CDR3 protein. The sample lists about 400,000 distinct CDR3 sequences, around 14% seen once, with around 7.3% in the top ten.

The source material was blood. This chain joins TRBV6-1 and TRBJ1-4; the D is unclear. The sequence was obtained from a woman aged 18-29 years with Graves' hyperthyroidism. The CDR3 nucleotides read TGTGCCAGCAGAGCACTTGCAACTAATGAAAAACTGTTTTTT. Protein sequence: CASRALATNEKLFF.